The sequence of this TCR beta chain was determined in a study of blood T cell repertoires in COVID-19. The CDR3 spans 17 residues. In germline, CDR1 is SEHNR, CDR2 FQNEAQ (reference sequence). V was clipped by 0 bases and J by 4 bases, with 18 bases between them. The assay was immunoSEQ multiplex PCR, and TCRdb's table has in-frame clones only and misses some. There are tens of thousands of clones in the sample; roughly 82% occur only once, and around 15% lies in the top ten. The chain is built from TRBV7-9 and TRBJ1-1; D is unresolved. The origin of this receptor is a woman at least 80 years old with acute or convalescent COVID-19. Sequences were obtained from peripheral blood. Here the CDR3 DNA reads TGTGCCAGCAGCTTAGCGGGAAAAAGTAGGGAGCGCACTGAAGCTTTCTTT. Translation: CASSLAGKSRERTEAFF.